The rows below give T cell receptor beta chains drawn from one sample of a study of CXCR3-negative and CXCR3-positive naive CD8 T cells. TCRdb reprocessed the 5' RACE reads, keeping one entry per CDR3 protein, no DNA. The data show under 110,000 distinct CDR3 sequences, and the top ten clones hold approximately 0.37%. Sequencing used naive CXCR3+ CD8+ T cells from blood. The source is a human donor in good health. Some clones in this sample may be carry-over from other donors' samples. CDR3s include the opening cysteine and the closing phenylalanine or tryptophan. Fields, in order: CDR3 protein, CDR3 length, V gene, J gene.

CDR3: CASSQMTGGTEAFF
length: 14
V: TRBV6-2/TRBV6-3
J: TRBJ1-1

CDR3: CASSPPLWRDQPQHF
length: 15
V: TRBV28
J: TRBJ1-5

CDR3: CASRRVSSYEQYF
length: 13
V: TRBV28
J: TRBJ2-7

CDR3: CASSVDGDRAYEQYF
length: 15
V: TRBV9
J: TRBJ2-7

CDR3: CASSHRTRGGGYTF
length: 14
V: TRBV4-3
J: TRBJ1-2

CDR3: CASRDRGTNEQFF
length: 13
V: TRBV6-5
J: TRBJ2-1

CDR3: CASSQDTGSSYEQYF
length: 15
V: TRBV4-1
J: TRBJ2-7

CDR3: CASSFTTEAFF
length: 11
V: TRBV7-9
J: TRBJ1-1

CDR3: CASSTEQVSNEQYF
length: 14
V: TRBV7-9
J: TRBJ2-7

CDR3: CASSQEGAHEETQYF
length: 15
V: TRBV3-1
J: TRBJ2-5

CDR3: CSVRGASTDTQYF
length: 13
V: TRBV29-1
J: TRBJ2-3

CDR3: CSVISGTSYNEQFF
length: 14
V: TRBV29-1
J: TRBJ2-1

CDR3: CASSHAMGEQFF
length: 12
V: TRBV4-3
J: TRBJ2-1

CDR3: CASRTGVYEQYF
length: 12
V: TRBV6-1
J: TRBJ2-7

CDR3: CASRATGAQYF
length: 11
V: TRBV7-9
J: TRBJ2-5

CDR3: CASSPGGGGVGTEAFF
length: 16
V: TRBV7-9
J: TRBJ1-1

CDR3: CSVEGAVYQETQYF
length: 14
V: TRBV29-1
J: TRBJ2-5

CDR3: CASSYQTSGSYNEQFF
length: 16
V: TRBV6-2/TRBV6-3
J: TRBJ2-1

CDR3: CSVVGGDTASAGELFF
length: 16
V: TRBV29-1
J: TRBJ2-2

CDR3: CSASDSSYNEQFF
length: 13
V: TRBV20-1
J: TRBJ2-1

CDR3: CSTGGPFYEQYF
length: 12
V: TRBV7-8
J: TRBJ2-7

CDR3: CASSPRGADTQYF
length: 13
V: TRBV6-2/TRBV6-3
J: TRBJ2-3

CDR3: CASSPGPPYEQYF
length: 13
V: TRBV6-5
J: TRBJ2-7

CDR3: CASSQDKDLGEKLFF
length: 15
V: TRBV4-3
J: TRBJ1-4

CDR3: CASSSSGGYNEQFF
length: 14
V: TRBV5-1
J: TRBJ2-1

CDR3: CAWSGDRGIEGEAFF
length: 15
V: TRBV30
J: TRBJ1-1

CDR3: CATSDPSKNYNEQFF
length: 15
V: TRBV24-1
J: TRBJ2-1

CDR3: CATSDDRVKLFF
length: 12
V: TRBV15
J: TRBJ1-4

CDR3: CASSPQVNLPNTEAFF
length: 16
V: TRBV7-9
J: TRBJ1-1